These 17 T cell receptor beta chains were all obtained from the same sample, sequenced in a study of T cell responses to AZD1222 COVID-19 vaccine. TCRdb's copy holds only in-frame clones and misses some; the assay was immunoSEQ multiplex PCR. The table lists about 140,000 clones, around 89% of them singletons, with 4.7% in the top ten. The sample in question was peripheral blood, obtained on day 0 of AZD1222 vaccination. Receptors were obtained from an adult in good health.

V is TRBV7-2 and J is TRBJ1-6, with D maybe TRBD1 (6 bases). Trimming removed 1 base at V and 5 bases at J, with 12 bases between. CDR1 is SGHTA and CDR2 is FQGNSA in the germline V gene. This CDR3 region has 16 residues. DNA for the CDR3: TGTGCCAGCAGCTTAGTCGGGGGGCCTAATAATTCACCCCTCCACTTT. It yields the protein CASSLVGGPNNSPLHF. The whole variable domain, filled in from reference TRBV7-2 and TRBJ1-6, reads GAGVSQSPSNKVTEKGKDVELRCDPISGHTALYWYRQSLGQGLEFLIYFQGNSAPDKSGLPSDRFSAERTGGSVSTLTIQRTQQEDSAVYLCASSLVGGPNNSPLHFGNGTRLTVT.

The chain is built from TRBV10-2 and TRBJ2-7; D is perhaps TRBD2 (6 bases). The CDR3 is 14 residues long. V was clipped by 4 bases and J by 2 bases, with 12 bases between them. Germline V CDR1 and CDR2: WSHSY, SAAADI. CDR3 nucleotides: TGCGCCAGCAGTGGGGTGACTAGGACCTACGAGCAGTACTTC. Protein product: CASSGVTRTYEQYF.

J is TRBJ1-2 and V is TRBV5-1; a possible D gene is TRBD1 (5 bases). The CDR3 length is 14 residues. Germline V gene sequence: CDR1 SGHRS, CDR2 YFSETQ. V lost 3 bases and J lost 1, with 10 bases in between. The CDR3 DNA reads TGCGCCAGCAGCTCAGGGCGCGATAACTATGGCTACACCTTC. Its protein product is CASSSGRDNYGYTF.

The rearrangement links TRBV28 to TRBJ1-2; 12 nucleotides line up with TRBD1. V was clipped by 3 bases and J by 4 bases; unmatched bases: 6. Looked up from germline, CDR1 is MDHEN and CDR2 is SYDVKM. The CDR3 has 16 residues. CDR3 DNA sequence: TGTGCCAGCAGTTTGGGGGGGACAGGGGGCGGCTATGGCTACACCTTC. This gives the protein CASSLGGTGGGYGYTF.

This clone was picked up many times. CDR3 protein: CASATSAGTEANVLTF. As DNA, the CDR3 is TGCGCCAGCGCGACTAGCGCCGGGACTGAGGCCAACGTCCTGACTTTC. The chain carries TRBV23-1 and TRBJ2-6; 8 positions match TRBD2. TRBV23-1 is an open reading frame whose function is uncertain. CDR3 length: 16 amino acids. The V gene end was trimmed by 8 bases and the J gene end by 6 bases; junction bases not matched to a gene: 12.

This chain uses TRBV19 with TRBJ1-5, with TRBD1 matching 8 bases. Germline V gives CDR1 LNHDA, CDR2 SQIVND (reference sequence). This CDR3 spans 19 amino acids. V dropped 2 bases and J dropped 0; count of bases not matched to a gene: 12. CDR3 DNA: TGTGCCAGTAGTATAAGTTGGACAGGGTATCTTGCTAGCAATCAGCCCCAGCATTTT. It translates to CASSISWTGYLASNQPQHF.

This chain joins TRBV19 and TRBJ2-5, with 10 bases fitting TRBD1. This CDR3 spans 16 amino acids. V gave up 0 bases and J gave up 1 base; unmatched junction bases: 2. From germline, CDR1 is LNHDA and CDR2 SQIVND (reference sequence). DNA for the CDR3: TGTGCCAGTAGTATAGAGGGACAGGGGCTCCAAGAGACCCAGTACTTC. The encoded protein is CASSIEGQGLQETQYF.

This clone was counted only a few times. The chain links TRBV5-4 to TRBJ1-6; TRBD1 might be the D (5 bases). Trimming removed 1 base from V and 7 bases from J, with 12 bases in between. CDR3 size: 15 residues. Germline-derived CDR1 and CDR2 are SGHNT and YYREEE (reference sequence). The CDR3 nucleotides are TGTGCCAGCAGCTTGCCGTCAGGGTCCAATTCACCCCTCCACTTT. Translated, it gives CASSLPSGSNSPLHF.

This chain links TRBV12-2 with TRBJ1-1. TRBV12-2 is recorded as a pseudogene. CDR3 length: 15 amino acids. The CDR3 sequence: CASRSQRTVNTEAFF. In nucleotides, the CDR3 is TGTGCAAGTCGCTCGCAACGGACGGTGAACACTGAAGCTTTCTTT.

The rearrangement links TRBV20-1 to TRBJ1-2; 7 bases line up with TRBD1. V lost 3 bases to trimming and J lost 8 bases; unmatched junction nucleotides: 6. The length of the CDR3 is 12 residues. Germline V CDR1 and CDR2: DFQATT, SNEGSKA (reference sequence). The CDR3 is CSASLQGGGYTF. The CDR3 DNA reads as TGCAGTGCTAGTCTCCAGGGGGGGGGCTACACCTTC.

The chain uses TRBV6-2 or TRBV6-3 and TRBJ2-3; 9 bases align to TRBD2. The length of the CDR3 is 14 residues. Per the germline V gene, CDR1 is MNHEY and CDR2 is SVGEGT. With V trimmed by 5 bases and J by 2 bases, 2 bases remained unmatched. CDR3 loop: CASSAGGPTDTQYF. As DNA, the CDR3 is TGTGCCAGCAGTGCGGGGGGGCCCACAGATACGCAGTATTTT.

This clone came up once. J is TRBJ2-3 and V is TRBV5-1, with no clear D. CDR1 is SGHRS, CDR2 YFSETQ, per germline. This CDR3 has 13 amino acids. V lost 4 bases and J 4 bases, leaving 10 bases between the germline ends. The CDR3 DNA sequence: TGCGCCAGCAGCATACGACCCGCAGATACGCAGTATTTT. It codes for CASSIRPADTQYF.

The genes are TRBV11-2 and TRBJ2-7; a possible D gene is TRBD1 (6 bases). Germline V lookup: CDR1 SGHAT, CDR2 FQNNGV. Trimming removed 6 bases at V and 6 bases at J, with 21 bases between. The CDR3 is 15 amino acids. The DNA for the CDR3 is TGTGCCAGCAGTCCTACAGGGAGACGGCTCCGCGAGCAGTACTTC. Its protein product is CASSPTGRRLREQYF.

J is TRBJ2-7 and V is TRBV30; TRBD1 agrees at 7 bases. The germline V gene encodes CDR1 GTSNPN and CDR2 SVGIG (reference sequence). Losses at the gene ends were 0 bases for V and 2 bases for J; bases not matched to a gene: 10. This CDR3 has 16 residues. DNA of the CDR3: TGTGCCTGGAGTGTTGGGCACAGGGGAAGGGCCTACGAGCAGTACTTC. This translates into CAWSVGHRGRAYEQYF.

The chain is built from TRBV20-1 and TRBJ1-4; no clear D. Germline V CDR1 and CDR2: DFQATT, SNEGSKA (reference sequence). The CDR3 has 13 amino acids. V was clipped by 3 bases and J by 4 bases, with 9 bases between them. The CDR3 DNA reads as TGCAGTGCTAGTCAGGAAATTAATGAAAAACTGTTTTTT. Encoded protein: CSASQEINEKLFF.

The chain is built from TRBV28 and TRBJ2-7, with unresolved D. V lost 6 bases to trimming and J lost 7 bases, with 19 bases between them. The CDR3 is 14 amino acids. From germline, CDR1 is MDHEN and CDR2 SYDVKM. The DNA of the CDR3 is TGTGCCAGCAGGCCTGTCAACTCCCCTGGAGAGCAGTACTTC. Translating it yields CASRPVNSPGEQYF. The whole variable domain, remainder taken from reference TRBV28 and TRBJ2-7, is DVKVTQSSRYLVKRTGEKVFLECVQDMDHENMFWYRQDPGLGLRLIYFSYDVKMKEKGDIPEGYSVSREKKERFSLILESASTNQTSMYLCASRPVNSPGEQYFGPGTRLTVT.

This chain uses TRBV2 with TRBJ1-5, with 8 bases fitting TRBD1. Germline loops: CDR1 SNHLY, CDR2 FYNNEI. Losses at the gene ends were 4 bases for V and 7 bases for J; bases not matched to a gene: 6. The CDR3 runs 14 residues. CDR3 bases: TGTGCCAGCAGTGCCGGGACAGGCCGCCAGCCCCAGCATTTT. Translated, it gives CASSAGTGRQPQHF.